This T cell receptor beta chain was captured by sequencing in a study of blood T cell repertoires in COVID-19. Study as a whole: Acute and convalescent COVID-19 specimens originated in the United States, Italy and Spain.

The V gene end was trimmed by 5 bases and the J gene end by 0 bases; junction bases not matched to a gene: 9. Germline CDR1 reads SEHNR; CDR2 reads FQNEAQ (reference sequence). The CDR3 consists of 17 residues. The sample holds a few counts of this clone. The repertoire was sequenced with immunoSEQ multiplex PCR; TCRdb's copy has only in-frame clones and lacks some. The profile covers approximately 80,000 clones, with over 75% appearing a single time and less than 10% taken by the ten largest. The chain has TRBV7-9 and TRBJ1-1; the match to TRBD1 covers 10 bases. Sequenced sample: peripheral blood. This clonotype was sampled from a human donor in a cohort sampled during active COVID-19. DNA of the CDR3: TGTGCCAGCAGCCTCCGACAGGGGGCAGGCATGAACACTGAAGCTTTCTTT. It translates to CASSLRQGAGMNTEAFF.